The T cell receptor beta chain under discussion was sequenced for a study of T-cell memory formation after mild COVID-19. Whole-study findings and limits: Day 15 to 85 contracting clones showed balanced CD4/CD8; day 15 to 37 expanders favored CD4+. The second-wave clones peaking on day 37 were not confirmed as SARS-CoV-2-specific.

TCRdb called the 5' RACE reads again in MiXCR, with one record for every CDR3 protein. Counted here are a few hundred thousand distinct CDR3 sequences, 15% to 20% occurring once; the ten biggest clones make up around 23%. In this sample, this clonotype turned up a few times. Its antigen is still unknown. V trimming: 5 bases; J trimming: 1 base; junction bases outside the gene matches: 10. Looked up from germline, CDR1 is MNHEY and CDR2 is SMNVEV (reference sequence). This CDR3 has 18 amino acids. This clonotype was obtained from a man aged 18 to 29 who had mild COVID-19 (a few samples of this study predate the infection). Cell type and time point are not known. This chain uses TRBV27 with TRBJ2-5; 13 bases are shared with TRBD2. Sample: PBMCs or a T cell subset sorted from them (not recorded which). The CDR3: CASSIGTSGEPFQETQYF. CDR3 bases: TGTGCCAGCAGTATCGGGACTAGCGGGGAGCCTTTCCAAGAGACCCAGTACTTC.